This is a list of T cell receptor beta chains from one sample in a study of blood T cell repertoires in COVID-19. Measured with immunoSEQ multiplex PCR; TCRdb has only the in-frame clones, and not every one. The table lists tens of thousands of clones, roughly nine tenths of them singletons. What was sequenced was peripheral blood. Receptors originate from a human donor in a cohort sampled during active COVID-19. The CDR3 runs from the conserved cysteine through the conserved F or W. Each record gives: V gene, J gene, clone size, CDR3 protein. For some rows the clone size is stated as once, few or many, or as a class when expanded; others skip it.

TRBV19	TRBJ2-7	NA	CASSSRHTYPYEQYF
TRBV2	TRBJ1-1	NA	CASSQQGAGEAFF
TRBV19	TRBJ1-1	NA	CASGRWNTEAFF
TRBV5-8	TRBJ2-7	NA	CASSLSGDEQYF
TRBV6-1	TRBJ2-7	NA	CASSEGGSGASYEQYF
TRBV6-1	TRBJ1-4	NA	CASSENRQGTSEKLFF
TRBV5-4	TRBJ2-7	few	CASSQDSREQYF
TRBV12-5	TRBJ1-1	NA	CASGLVLFSSQSTEAFF
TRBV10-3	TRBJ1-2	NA	CAISASDTVNYGYTF
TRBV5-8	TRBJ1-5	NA	CASSSYRDTNQPQHF
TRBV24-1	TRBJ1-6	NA	CATSDGRAGLTSPLHF
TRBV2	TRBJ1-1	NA	CANKNRGEYTEAFF
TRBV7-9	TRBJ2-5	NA	CASSLDGRGYQETQYF
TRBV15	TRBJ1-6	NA	CATSSGGGSPLHF
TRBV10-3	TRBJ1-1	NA	CVISLQGANTEAFF
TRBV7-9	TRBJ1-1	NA	CASSLDRGTEAFF
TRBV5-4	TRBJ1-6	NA	CASSFGQGFNSPLHF
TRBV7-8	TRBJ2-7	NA	CASSLETGRNYEQYF
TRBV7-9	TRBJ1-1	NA	CASSRSGGSTEAFF
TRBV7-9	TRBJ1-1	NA	CASSLFTGTGFRDTEAFF
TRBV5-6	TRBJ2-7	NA	CASRPKDSSYEQYF
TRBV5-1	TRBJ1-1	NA	CASSYAGETEAFF
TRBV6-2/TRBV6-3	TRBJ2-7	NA	CASSRPDYRAESSYEQYF
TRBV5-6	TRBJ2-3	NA	CASSRTNTQYF
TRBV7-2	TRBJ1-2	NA	CASSLASLEGLGYTF
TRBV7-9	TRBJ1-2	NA	CASSLGSGQGDGYTF
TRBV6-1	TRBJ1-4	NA	CASSERVVQGLEKLFF
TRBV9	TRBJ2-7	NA	CASSPGTGDEQYF
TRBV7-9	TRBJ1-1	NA	CASSPWRVSTEAFF
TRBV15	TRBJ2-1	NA	CATSRDRSAAYNEQFF
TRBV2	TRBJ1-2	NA	CASSAQLYGYTF
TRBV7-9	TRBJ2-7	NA	CASSYSTESYEQYF
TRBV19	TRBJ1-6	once	CASSPESDVRGSPLHF